This T cell receptor (beta chain) was captured by sequencing in a study of blood T cell repertoires in COVID-19 (dated by TCRdb to about 2020). General notes on the study: Samples from collaborators originated in the United States, Italy and Spain and spanned both the acute and convalescent phases of COVID-19. The material from the prospective study consisted of cDNA or gDNA derived from T cells, B-cell-depleted T cells, or PBMCs. The dataset comprised deeply sampled blood TCRbeta repertoires from subjects exposed to, actively infected with, or recovered from COVID-19. The repertoires were made available in a free public database intended to serve as a resource for research on the immune response to SARS-CoV-2. The samples were drawn from two sources: the first 160 participants of the ongoing ImmuneRACE study, and approximately 1,300 subjects contributed by 6 global collaborators. The sample metadata nearly always contained a de-identified subject ID, COVID-19 status, age in years and sex. Where available, HLA class I and class II types were taken from metadata supplied by the sample provider and were not determined by assay-based typing.

The CDR3, from cysteine to phenylalanine, totals 13 residues. The entry retains the CDR3 DNA only, 39 bases that are in frame from base 1. CDR1 and CDR2 were assigned from the germline V gene (reference sequence) as SGHKS and YYEKEE. Clipping removes 5 bases from V and 3 bases from J, with 2 as the unmatched junction base count. The immunoSEQ Assay, a bias-controlled multiplex PCR, was used to amplify TCRbeta CDR3 regions from genomic DNA. The authors' pipeline ran thus. The number of nucleated cells in each sample was estimated from the amplification of reference gene primers within the assay. To quantify the absolute abundance of each unique TCRbeta CDR3 rearrangement, sequence reads were collapsed and filtered. Productive Simpson clonality was computed per sample as the square root of Simpson's diversity index over productive rearrangements. The table comes from immuneACCESS by way of TCRdb, which keeps in-frame sequences with V and J called. Part of the clones is missing from these tables; in studies checked, under half for an unresolved V gene and the rest for unknown reasons. The V and J calls and clone size are taken from that table; D and trimming were inferred from the DNA. For this sample the table gives about 310,000 clones, of which around 87% were detected only once. The biggest ten clones account for 1% of the sample.

Each collaborating institution followed its own protocols to collect whole blood in K2EDTA tubes. Collaborator samples were shipped for TCRbeta analysis as frozen whole blood, isolated PBMCs, or DNA extracted from either sample type. A note on this clone: Its antigen target is currently unknown. There are no base qualities to consult, and no much larger clone falls within one base.

Results the study describes overall, beyond this receptor: The amount of clinical and demographic metadata varied by source and participant and was provided uncurated.

This TCR was sampled from a man between 45 and 60 years old with active or convalescent COVID-19. This chain joins TRBV5-5 to TRBJ2-3, with TRBD2 matching 8 junction bases. Sequencing used peripheral blood. The bases read TGTGCCAGCAGTATAGCGGGAACAGATACGCAGTATTTT. This is translated as CASSIAGTDTQYF.